These 5 T cell receptor beta chains came from one sample sequenced in a study of cytomegalovirus exposure and HLA in healthy donors. Both 60 Vbeta primers and 13 Jbeta primers went into the PCR. Here immunoSEQ multiplex PCR was the method, and the copy in TCRdb shows in-frame clones only, minus some. The top ten hold around 14% of the sample, which has fewer than 150,000 clones, 73% seen once. The specimen sequenced was PBMCs. Receptors were obtained from a human donor in good health.

The CDR3 loop reads CASSIAQREGDEQFF. The CDR3 DNA reads as TGTGCCAGTAGTATAGCCCAGCGGGAAGGGGATGAGCAGTTCTTC. This chain links TRBV19 with TRBJ2-1; TRBD2 aligns across 7 bases. The length of the CDR3 is 15 residues. J lost 8 bases, V lost 1 base, and 8 bases had no gene match. Germline V gene data show CDR1 as LNHDA and CDR2 as SQIVND (reference sequence).

The chain employs TRBV4-2 and TRBJ1-2, with D perhaps matching TRBD1 (6 bases). Trimming pared 0 bases from V and 7 bases from J, leaving 18 bases between. The CDR3 sequence is 16 residues long. The germline V gene encodes CDR1 LGHNA and CDR2 YNFKEQ. This CDR3 reads CASSQDGSGVGSGYTF. The CDR3 DNA reads as TGTGCCAGCAGCCAAGATGGTTCAGGGGTCGGCAGTGGCTACACCTTC.

V gene TRBV29-1 combines with J gene TRBJ1-3; 9 positions match TRBD1. CDR1 and CDR2 from the germline V gene are SQVTM and ANQGSEA. V was pared by 6 bases and J by 11 bases, with 14 bases of the junction left unmatched. The CDR3 runs to 14 residues. CDR3 sequence (DNA): TGCAGCGTGAAAACCGGGACAGGGAATTACCCCATATATTTT. It encodes CSVKTGTGNYPIYF.

The rearrangement uses TRBV7-9 and TRBJ2-2; tentative D call: TRBD1 (5 bases). Per the germline V gene, CDR1 is SEHNR and CDR2 is FQNEAQ (reference sequence). The CDR3 length is 15 residues. Trimming removed 5 bases at V and 7 bases at J, with 17 bases between. CDR3 nucleotide sequence: TGTGCCAGCAGCCCGAAGATATCCCAGGGCGGGGAGCTGTTTTTT. Its protein product is CASSPKISQGGELFF.

This chain uses TRBV5-6 with TRBJ2-2; 8 bases agree with TRBD1. Losses at the gene ends were 3 bases for V and 2 bases for J; bases not matched to a gene: 6. This CDR3 is built from 16 residues. Germline CDR1 and CDR2: SGHDT and YYEEEE. The CDR3 here is CASSSETGANTGELFF. The CDR3 bases are TGTGCCAGCAGCTCGGAGACAGGGGCAAACACCGGGGAGCTGTTTTTT.